The sequence of this TCR beta chain was determined in a study of blood T cell repertoires in COVID-19. Study-wide context: Researchers got acute and convalescent COVID-19 samples from the United States, Italy and Spain. From T cells, B-cell-depleted T cells, or PBMCs came the material, which was cDNA or gDNA.

J gave up 4 bases and V 8 bases, and 11 bases lay outside the gene matches. The CDR3 is 15 amino acids. Germline CDR1 is GTSNPN and CDR2 is SVGIG (reference sequence). The method was immunoSEQ multiplex PCR; TCRdb's version includes in-frame clones alone and lacks a portion of them. There are over 150,000 clones in the sample; approximately 84% occur only once, and more than 6.5% lies in the top ten. Researchers sorted participants into cohorts using their self-reported clinical history. V and J are TRBV30 and TRBJ2-1; 10 bases align to TRBD2. The sequence was collected from a woman aged 45-59 years who had recovered from COVID-19. Material for sequencing was PBMCs or T cells enriched from blood (not recorded which). The CDR3 nucleotides read TGTGCCACAGAAGGCCTAGCGGGAGCGTACAATGAGCAGTTCTTC. Its translation: CATEGLAGAYNEQFF. Variable domain in full (rest from reference TRBV30 and TRBJ2-1): SQTIHQWPATLVQPVGSPLSLECTVEGTSNPNLYWYRQAAGRGLQLLFYSVGIGQISSEVPQNLSASRPQDRQFILSSKKLLLSDSGFYLCATEGLAGAYNEQFFGPGTRLTVL.